This T cell receptor beta chain was retrieved from a study of blood T cell repertoires in COVID-19. Repertoires were generated with immunoSEQ multiplex PCR, while TCRdb's copy carries only in-frame clones and drops some. The sample shows around 62,000 clones, about nine tenths of them seen only once. CDR1 is SGHVS and CDR2 is FNYEAQ in the germline V gene. The CDR3 length is 17 residues. With 2 bases clipped from V and 5 bases from J, the junction kept 13 bases outside the gene matches. The source is a man in his fifties or sixties with acute or convalescent COVID-19. Sequenced sample: peripheral blood. The rearrangement uses TRBV7-6 and TRBJ1-1; 8 positions agree with TRBD1. As DNA, the CDR3 is TGTGCCAGCAGCTTAAGGCAGGGGGCTGTAATAGGGACTGAAGCTTTCTTT. Translated, it gives CASSLRQGAVIGTEAFF.